The table lists the clone carrying this T cell receptor (beta chain) with a count of one. Its antigen remains unknown. This sample was taken from a study of shared clonotypes between healthy human individuals. CDR1 and CDR2 (germline): MDHEN, SYDVKM. With 4 bases clipped from V and 4 bases from J, the junction kept 18 bases outside the gene matches. The CDR3 runs 19 residues. Naive CD8 cells, CD45RO-negative and positively selected for CCR7, excluded terminally differentiated effector memory CD45RA+ cells. The donors were adults (healthy and HIV-negative) with no recent acute infections or vaccinations. Notes on the study in general: When compared with the clonotypes that were shared by all four sorted-subset donors, the non-shared clonotypes turned out to have lower generation probabilities. Incompleteness in sorted-subset sequencing, despite large depth, was shown by rarefaction.

The repertoire was sequenced with immunoSEQ multiplex PCR; TCRdb's copy has only in-frame clones and lacks some. The table includes roughly 550,000 clones, roughly 95% detected once. The gene calls are TRBV28 and TRBJ2-4, with 8 bases aligning to TRBD2. Material for sequencing was naive CD8+ T cells sorted from blood. The clonotype originates from a woman aged 25 to 39 in good health. This CDR3 reads CASSSGFMGREVSKNIQYF. CDR3 nucleotide sequence: TGTGCCAGCAGTTCAGGGTTTATGGGGCGGGAGGTGTCTAAAAACATTCAGTACTTC.